This TCR beta chain was obtained from a study of T cell responses to AZD1222 COVID-19 vaccine. Study results and caveats: Among vaccine-associated CD4 TCRs, coverage spanned spike, with dominance at 160-218 and 743-854. Baseline antibody screening turned up just six seropositive AZD1222 recipients. Donors were mostly white British, more females; clonal diversity possibly underestimated. Repertoires were obtained solely post-peak T cell response.

The germline V gene encodes CDR1 PRHDT and CDR2 FYEKMQ (reference sequence). V was clipped by 3 bases and J by 0 bases, with 14 bases between them. The CDR3 length is 16 residues. Profiling relied on immunoSEQ multiplex PCR, and the TCRdb table lists in-frame clones only, not all of them. Found here are 95,000 to 130,000 clones, 85% to 95% of them singletons; the top ten hold 2.9%. Points on this clone: Its antigen is undetermined.

This receptor was obtained from an adult in good health. V is TRBV13 and J is TRBJ1-2; D possibly corresponds to TRBD1 (5 bases). Sequenced here: peripheral blood, sampled on day 0 of AZD1222 vaccination. This chain's CDR3 is CASSLGQYSANYGYTF. CDR3 coding DNA: TGTGCCAGCAGCTTGGGGCAGTACTCAGCTAACTATGGCTACACCTTC.